The clone carrying this T cell receptor gamma chain is medium-sized within its sample. The antigen is undetermined. Germline V gene sequence: CDR1 EGSTGY, CDR2 YDSYTSSV. V was clipped by 4 bases and J by 6 bases; unmatched bases: 15. The CDR3 extends over 15 amino acids. TCRdb re-analyzed the multiplex PCR reads via CATT. The repertoire consists of about 3,000 gamma-chain clones, with 7.5% to 9.5% occurring once and the leading ten covering about 17%. The record originates from a study of gamma delta lymphoproliferative disorders and STAT genes. Findings and limits, study-wide: Nearly all major patient gamma and delta clonotypes were public; only a couple of gamma clonotypes were disease-private.

The receptor sequences were amplified from genomic DNA of peripheral blood mononuclear cells. The source of this sequence is a human donor in good health. The V call is TRGV4, the J call TRGJ1 or TRGJ2. No J segment appears in TCRdb, so it was assigned here by matching the sequence to germline. The sample was blood. In DNA, the CDR3 is TGTGCCACCTGGGAGAAGCCCCATTATTGTTATAAGAAACTCTTT. Residues: CATWEKPHYCYKKLF.